The 23 T cell receptor beta chains listed next were all sequenced from one sample in a study of control samples from healthy donors and cancer patients. Profiling relied on immunoSEQ multiplex PCR, and the TCRdb table lists in-frame clones only, not all of them. Seen here are 160,000 or so clones, over 90% observed once, and the top ten hold approximately 2.5%. Sequencing was done on a sample of blood. The source is a man aged 45 to 65 in good health.

The V and J genes are TRBV11-3 and TRBJ2-2; 7 bases map to TRBD2. This CDR3 comprises 15 residues. CDR1 SGHNT and CDR2 YENEEA come from the germline V gene. The junction had 10 bases not matched to a gene; V was cut back by 6 bases and J by 6 bases. CDR3 sequence reads: CASSFGGSFAGELFF. As DNA, the CDR3 is TGTGCCAGCAGTTTCGGCGGGAGCTTTGCCGGGGAGCTGTTTTTT.

The chain links TRBV7-6 to TRBJ1-3; D is unclear. Trimming took off 4 bases at V and 0 bases at J, with 7 bases between the two ends. This CDR3 comprises 14 residues. Per germline, CDR1 SGHVS and CDR2 FNYEAQ. The CDR3 loop is CASSSVVSGNTIYF. The CDR3, as DNA: TGTGCCAGCAGCTCAGTCGTCTCTGGAAACACCATATATTTT.

This sequence joins TRBV7-6 and TRBJ2-3, with D possibly TRBD1 on 5 matching bases. CDR3 size: 13 residues. Trimming removed 6 bases at V and 0 bases at J, with 7 bases between. Germline CDR1 and CDR2: SGHVS and FNYEAQ. This CDR3 reads CASRQESTDTQYF. DNA of the CDR3: TGTGCCAGCAGACAGGAGAGCACAGATACGCAGTATTTT.

This clone is a singleton in its sample. The chain uses TRBV7-2 and TRBJ2-7; 8 bases fit TRBD2. V lost 3 bases, J lost 5 bases, and 6 bases stayed unmatched. CDR3 length equals 14 residues. In germline, CDR1 is SGHTA, CDR2 FQGNSA. In nucleotides, the CDR3 is TGTGCCAGCAGCTTTGGACTAGCAATCGACGAGCAGTACTTC. Its translation: CASSFGLAIDEQYF. Full variable domain (remainder filled in from reference TRBV7-2 and TRBJ2-7): GAGVSQSPSNKVTEKGKDVELRCDPISGHTALYWYRQSLGQGLEFLIYFQGNSAPDKSGLPSDRFSAERTGGSVSTLTIQRTQQEDSAVYLCASSFGLAIDEQYFGPGTRLTVT.

The chain uses TRBV5-1 and TRBJ2-5; 8 bases line up with TRBD1. V was pared by 3 bases and J by 5 bases, with 9 bases of the junction left unmatched. The CDR3 sequence is 15 residues long. Germline CDR1 and CDR2: SGHRS and YFSETQ. The CDR3 coding sequence is TGCGCCAGCAGCTATGGACAGGGAAAGGTGGAGACCCAGTACTTC. As protein: CASSYGQGKVETQYF.

J is TRBJ2-3 and V is TRBV7-3; 10 positions agree with TRBD2. Germline assignment: CDR1 SGHTA and CDR2 FQGTGA. V lost 2 bases and J lost 6; bases outside the gene matches: 5. The CDR3 is made up of 15 amino acids. The CDR3 loop is CASSLVSSGSDTQYF. In nucleotides, the CDR3 is TGTGCCAGCAGCTTAGTGTCTAGCGGGAGTGATACGCAGTATTTT.

The J gene is TRBJ2-3, the V gene TRBV21-1; TRBD2 is the table's D call and was not checked against the DNA. TRBV21-1 is described as a pseudogene. The CDR3 runs 18 residues. In DNA, the CDR3 is TGTGCCAGCAGCATACCCCCCGACCGGGACTGGCGTCCGGATACGCAGTATTTT. Its translation: CASSIPPDRDWRPDTQYF.

The chain is built from TRBV7-3 and TRBJ2-1; 8 nucleotides align to TRBD2. CDR3 size: 15 residues. The trim removed 5 bases at V and 9 bases at J, leaving 12 bases unmatched. The germline CDR1 and CDR2 sequences are SGHTA and FQGTGA. CDR3 amino acids: CASSALSGSKGEQFF. The CDR3, as DNA: TGTGCCAGCAGCGCGCTCAGCGGGAGTAAGGGTGAGCAGTTCTTC.

The chain recombines TRBV28 with TRBJ1-4; D not certain. The CDR3 is made up of 11 amino acids. Looked up from germline, CDR1 is MDHEN and CDR2 is SYDVKM. Deletions cut 4 bases from V and 8 bases from J, with 5 bases between. The CDR3 DNA reads TGTGCCAGCAGTTCGAGGGAAAAACTGTTTTTT. Its translation is CASSSREKLFF.

The V gene is TRBV11-2, the J gene TRBJ2-3, with 16 bases aligning to TRBD2. The trim removed 1 base at V and 8 bases at J, leaving 6 bases unmatched. Germline V gene data show CDR1 as SGHAT and CDR2 as FQNNGV. The CDR3 consists of 17 residues. The CDR3 loop is CASSLAPGLAGGSTQYF. CDR3 coding DNA: TGTGCCAGCAGCTTAGCACCGGGACTAGCGGGAGGGAGTACGCAGTATTTT.

The chain links TRBV15 to TRBJ2-3; D ambiguous. Germline V gene sequence: CDR1 LNHNV, CDR2 YYDKDF (reference sequence). The CDR3 consists of 11 residues. Trimming pared 1 base from V and 5 bases from J, leaving 1 base between. In nucleotides, the CDR3 is TGTGCCACCAGCAGAGGAGATACGCAGTATTTT. Its translation is CATSRGDTQYF.

The V call is TRBV19, the J call TRBJ2-7; 12 bases line up with TRBD2. V shed 1 base, J shed 1 base, and the junction held 2 bases outside the gene matches. CDR3 length: 16 residues. The germline gives CDR1 LNHDA, CDR2 SQIVND (reference sequence). CDR3 region: CASSIGTSGTSYEQYF. The CDR3, as DNA: TGTGCCAGTAGTATAGGGACTAGCGGGACTTCCTACGAGCAGTACTTC.

The V gene is TRBV3-1 (or the pseudogene TRBV3-2), the J gene TRBJ2-1; D is tentatively TRBD1 or TRBD2 (6 bases each). Germline CDR1 reads LGHDT; CDR2 reads YNNKEL (reference sequence). CDR3 length: 13 residues. V was pared by 6 bases and J by 7 bases, with 13 bases between. The CDR3 reads CASSGGRGNEQFF. CDR3 nucleotide sequence: TGTGCCAGCAGTGGGGGGCGCGGGAATGAGCAGTTCTTC.

This chain connects TRBV6-4 to TRBJ2-3, with TRBD2 matching 8 bases. This CDR3 spans 15 amino acids. Trimming cost V 5 bases and J 1 base; bases outside gene matches: 5. Germline V lookup: CDR1 MRHNA, CDR2 SNTAGT. DNA for the CDR3: TGTGCCAGCAGTCCAATGACTAGCGGCACAGATACGCAGTATTTT. Its protein is CASSPMTSGTDTQYF.

This clone is a singleton in its sample. The V and J genes are TRBV10-2 and TRBJ1-1, with D unresolved. Germline V gene sequence: CDR1 WSHSY, CDR2 SAAADI. This CDR3 has 10 amino acids. The ends were cut back, 6 bases at V and 11 bases at J, with 10 bases in the middle. This chain's CDR3 is CASREDRAFF. The DNA for the CDR3 is TGCGCCAGCAGGGAAGACCGGGCTTTCTTT.

The chain uses TRBV28 and TRBJ1-6, with D tentatively TRBD1 (5 bases). This CDR3 comprises 16 residues. Per the germline V gene, CDR1 is MDHEN and CDR2 is SYDVKM. Between the trimmed V and J ends, which lost 1 base and 9 bases, there was a span of 16 bases. DNA for the CDR3: TGTGCCAGCAGTTTATCCGGGAGGGGCCCAGGTTCACCCCTCCACTTT. The encoded protein is CASSLSGRGPGSPLHF.

The J gene is TRBJ2-2, the V gene TRBV5-4; D is unresolved. This CDR3 spans 12 amino acids. V lost 4 bases, J lost 5 bases, and 6 bases lay in between. CDR1 SGHNT and CDR2 YYREEE come from the germline V gene (reference sequence). The CDR3: CASSQTTGELFF. Written as DNA, the CDR3 is TGTGCCAGCAGCCAAACGACCGGGGAGCTGTTTTTT.

The chain combines TRBV24-1 with TRBJ2-5; D may be TRBD1 (6 bases). This CDR3 region has 13 residues. The germline CDR1 and CDR2 sequences are KGHDR and SFDVKD. Deletions cut 7 bases from V and 5 bases from J, with 13 bases between. The CDR3, as DNA: TGTGCCACCAGCCGCCAGGGGTGGGAGACCCAGTACTTC. Translated, it gives CATSRQGWETQYF.

J is TRBJ2-7 and V is TRBV7-9; 10 bases map to TRBD1. From germline, CDR1 is SEHNR and CDR2 FQNEAQ (reference sequence). The CDR3 contains 15 residues. After removal of 5 bases from V and 4 bases from J, the junction contained 8 bases not matched to a gene. CDR3 bases: TGTGCCAGCAGCCCCGGACAGGGGGGTTCGTACGAGCAGTACTTC. As protein: CASSPGQGGSYEQYF.

The rearrangement uses TRBV7-3 and TRBJ2-1; D possibly uses TRBD1 or TRBD2 (5 bases each). CDR1 is SGHTA and CDR2 is FQGTGA in the germline V gene. This CDR3 has 13 residues. Trimming cost V 6 bases and J 5 bases, with 11 bases left between them. In DNA form, the CDR3 reads TGTGCCAGCAGATGGGGACCGAACAATGAGCAGTTCTTC. Protein sequence: CASRWGPNNEQFF.

This chain links TRBV28 with TRBJ1-2; TRBD1 matches at 7 bases. V lost 6 bases to trimming and J lost 2 bases; unmatched junction nucleotides: 3. The CDR3 consists of 13 residues. The germline V gene has CDR1 MDHEN and CDR2 SYDVKM. CDR3 protein: CASRMTGNYGYTF. The CDR3 bases are TGTGCCAGCAGGATGACAGGGAACTATGGCTACACCTTC.

J is TRBJ2-1 and V is TRBV6-6; D uncertain. Germline V gene data show CDR1 as MNHNY and CDR2 as SVGAGI (reference sequence). The CDR3 spans 11 residues. The V end was cut by 2 bases, the J end by 12 bases, with 8 bases between. The CDR3 protein is CASSYASPQFF. The CDR3 DNA reads as TGTGCCAGCAGTTACGCTTCCCCGCAGTTCTTC.

This rearrangement joins TRBV5-1 to TRBJ1-2; D gene unclear. Germline V gene data show CDR1 as SGHRS and CDR2 as YFSETQ. CDR3 length equals 15 residues. The V end was cut by 4 bases, the J end by 0 bases, with 13 bases between. The CDR3 is CASSGDGRANYGYTF. The CDR3 DNA is TGCGCCAGCAGCGGCGACGGGAGAGCTAACTATGGCTACACCTTC.